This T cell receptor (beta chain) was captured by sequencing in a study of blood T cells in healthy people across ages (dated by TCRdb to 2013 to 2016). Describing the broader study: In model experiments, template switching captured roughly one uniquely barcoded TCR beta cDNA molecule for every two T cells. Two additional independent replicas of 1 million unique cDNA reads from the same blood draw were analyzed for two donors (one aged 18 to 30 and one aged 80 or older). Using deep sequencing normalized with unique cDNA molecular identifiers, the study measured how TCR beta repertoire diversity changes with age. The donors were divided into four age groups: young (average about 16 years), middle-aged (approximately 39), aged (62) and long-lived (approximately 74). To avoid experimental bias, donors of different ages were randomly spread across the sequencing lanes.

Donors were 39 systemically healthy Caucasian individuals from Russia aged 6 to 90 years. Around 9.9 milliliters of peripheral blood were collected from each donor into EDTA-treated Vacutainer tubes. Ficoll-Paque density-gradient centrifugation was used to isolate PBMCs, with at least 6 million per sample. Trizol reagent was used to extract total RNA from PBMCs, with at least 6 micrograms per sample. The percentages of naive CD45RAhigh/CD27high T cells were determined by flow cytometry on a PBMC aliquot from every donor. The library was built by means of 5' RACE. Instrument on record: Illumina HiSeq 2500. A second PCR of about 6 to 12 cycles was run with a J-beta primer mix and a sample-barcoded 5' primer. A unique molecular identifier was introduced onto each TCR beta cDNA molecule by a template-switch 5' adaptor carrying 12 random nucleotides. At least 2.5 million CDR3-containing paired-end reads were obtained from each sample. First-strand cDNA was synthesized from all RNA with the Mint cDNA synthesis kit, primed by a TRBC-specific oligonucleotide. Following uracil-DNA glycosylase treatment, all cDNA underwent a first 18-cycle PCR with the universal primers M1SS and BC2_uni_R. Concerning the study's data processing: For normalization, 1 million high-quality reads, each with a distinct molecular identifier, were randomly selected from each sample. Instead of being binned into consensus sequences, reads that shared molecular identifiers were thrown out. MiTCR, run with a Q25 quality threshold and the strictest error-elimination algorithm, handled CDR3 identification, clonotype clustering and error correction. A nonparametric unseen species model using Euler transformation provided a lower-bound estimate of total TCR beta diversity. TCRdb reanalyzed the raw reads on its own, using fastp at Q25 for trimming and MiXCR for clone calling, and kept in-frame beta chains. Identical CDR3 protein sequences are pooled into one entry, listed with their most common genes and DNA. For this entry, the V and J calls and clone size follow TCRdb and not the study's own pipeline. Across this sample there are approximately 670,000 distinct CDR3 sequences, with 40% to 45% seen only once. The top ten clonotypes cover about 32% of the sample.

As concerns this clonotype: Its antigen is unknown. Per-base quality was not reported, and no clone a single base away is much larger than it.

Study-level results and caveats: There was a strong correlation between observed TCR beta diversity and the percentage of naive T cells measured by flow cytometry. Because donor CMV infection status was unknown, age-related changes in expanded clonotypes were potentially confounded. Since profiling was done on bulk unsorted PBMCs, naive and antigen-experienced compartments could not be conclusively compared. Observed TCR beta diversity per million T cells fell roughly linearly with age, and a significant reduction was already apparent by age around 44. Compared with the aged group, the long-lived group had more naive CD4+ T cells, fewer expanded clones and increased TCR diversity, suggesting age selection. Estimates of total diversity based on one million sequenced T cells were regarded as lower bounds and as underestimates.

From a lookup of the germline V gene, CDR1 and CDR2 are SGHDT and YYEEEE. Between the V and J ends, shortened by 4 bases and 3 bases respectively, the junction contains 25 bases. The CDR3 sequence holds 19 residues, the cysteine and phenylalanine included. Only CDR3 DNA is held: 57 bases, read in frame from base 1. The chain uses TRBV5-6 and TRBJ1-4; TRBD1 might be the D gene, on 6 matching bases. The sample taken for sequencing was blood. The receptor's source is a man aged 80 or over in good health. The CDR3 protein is CASSPLPGAHSVANEKLFF. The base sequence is TGTGCCAGCAGCCCCCTCCCGGGGGCGCATTCAGTAGCTAATGAAAAACTGTTTTTT.